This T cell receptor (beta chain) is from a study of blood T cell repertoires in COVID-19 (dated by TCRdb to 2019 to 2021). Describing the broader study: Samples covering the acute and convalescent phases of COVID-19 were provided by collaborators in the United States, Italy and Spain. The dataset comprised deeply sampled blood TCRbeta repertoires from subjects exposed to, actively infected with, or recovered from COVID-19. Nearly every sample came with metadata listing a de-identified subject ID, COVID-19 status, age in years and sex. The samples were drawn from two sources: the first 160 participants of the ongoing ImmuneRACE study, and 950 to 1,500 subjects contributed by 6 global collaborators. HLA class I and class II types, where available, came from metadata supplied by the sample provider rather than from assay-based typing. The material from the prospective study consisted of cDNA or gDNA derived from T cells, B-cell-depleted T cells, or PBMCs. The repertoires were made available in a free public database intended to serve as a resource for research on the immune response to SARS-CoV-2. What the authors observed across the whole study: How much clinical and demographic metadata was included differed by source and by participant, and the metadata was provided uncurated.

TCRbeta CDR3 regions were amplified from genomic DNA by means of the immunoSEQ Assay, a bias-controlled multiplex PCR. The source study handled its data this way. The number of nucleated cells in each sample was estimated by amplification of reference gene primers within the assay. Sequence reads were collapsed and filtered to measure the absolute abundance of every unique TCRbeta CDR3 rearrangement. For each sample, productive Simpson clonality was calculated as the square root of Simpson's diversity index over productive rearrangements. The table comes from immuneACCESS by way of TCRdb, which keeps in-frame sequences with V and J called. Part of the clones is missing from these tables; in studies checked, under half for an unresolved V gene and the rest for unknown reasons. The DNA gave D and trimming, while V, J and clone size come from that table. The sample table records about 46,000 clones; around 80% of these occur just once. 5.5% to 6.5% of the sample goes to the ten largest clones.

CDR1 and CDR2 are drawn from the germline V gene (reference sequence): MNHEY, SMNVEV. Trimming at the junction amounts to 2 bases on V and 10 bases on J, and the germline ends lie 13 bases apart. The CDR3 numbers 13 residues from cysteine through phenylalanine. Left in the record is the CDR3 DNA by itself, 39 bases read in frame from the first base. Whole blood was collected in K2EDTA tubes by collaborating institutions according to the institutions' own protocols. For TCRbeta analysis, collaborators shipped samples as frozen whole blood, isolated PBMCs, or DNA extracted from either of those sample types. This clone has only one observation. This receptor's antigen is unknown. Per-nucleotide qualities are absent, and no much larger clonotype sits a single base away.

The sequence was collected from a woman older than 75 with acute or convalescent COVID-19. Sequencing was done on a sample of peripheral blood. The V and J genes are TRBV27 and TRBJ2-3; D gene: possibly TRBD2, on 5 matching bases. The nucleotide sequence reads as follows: TGTGCCAGCAGTTTAGACTACCCTATACCGCAGTATTTT. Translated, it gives CASSLDYPIPQYF.